This T cell receptor beta chain was recorded in a study of T cell repertoires in ileal Crohn's disease. As for the study in general: At surgery, about 36% of patients smoked, with median disease duration around 8 years. Surgery for a complication: stricturing in approximately 60%, penetrating in roughly 40%.

The CDR3 runs to 10 residues. Between the trimmed V and J ends, which lost 5 bases and 4 bases, there was a span of 5 bases. From germline, CDR1 is GTSNPN and CDR2 SVGIG (reference sequence). Findings of the study overall: Active smokers at surgery had more clonal expansions than non-smokers. Sorted CD8 T cells held more high-frequency clones than CD4.

The protocol was immunoSEQ multiplex PCR, while the TCRdb copy is restricted to in-frame clones and leaves out a portion. The repertoire holds roughly 13,000 clones, just under 80% seen once, with approximately 17% in the top ten. This clone showed up just a few times. What it binds is not known. The chain uses TRBV30 and TRBJ1-2; D ambiguous. Sequencing input: ileal tissue. The TCR sequence derives from an adult with Crohn's disease. The CDR3 DNA reads TGTGCCTGGGAGGGCTATGGCTACACCTTC. It specifies CAWEGYGYTF.